This T cell receptor beta chain stems from a study of blood T cell repertoires in COVID-19. In the authors' workflow: Estimates of nucleated cell counts were drawn from the amplification of reference gene primers. Measured with immunoSEQ multiplex PCR; TCRdb has only the in-frame clones, and not every one. V, J and clone size were drawn from that table, and D and trimming were deduced from the DNA. This table holds 150,000 or so clones, about 85% found once. The CDR3 runs to 15 residues. The ends were cut back, 3 bases at V and 1 base at J, with 12 bases in the middle. CDR1 and CDR2 from the germline V gene are SGHTA and FQGNSA.

What was sequenced was peripheral blood. The TCR was taken from a human donor in a cohort sampled during active COVID-19. The gene calls are TRBV7-2 and TRBJ2-5; a possible D gene is TRBD2 (6 bases). The CDR3 region has the DNA TGTGCCAGCAGCTTGGTCGGGAGTAGCCAAGAGACCCAGTACTTC. Encoded protein: CASSLVGSSQETQYF. The full variable domain, its missing parts supplied by reference TRBV7-2 and TRBJ2-5, is GAGVSQSPSNKVTEKGKDVELRCDPISGHTALYWYRQSLGQGLEFLIYFQGNSAPDKSGLPSDRFSAERTGGSVSTLTIQRTQQEDSAVYLCASSLVGSSQETQYFGPGTRLLVL.